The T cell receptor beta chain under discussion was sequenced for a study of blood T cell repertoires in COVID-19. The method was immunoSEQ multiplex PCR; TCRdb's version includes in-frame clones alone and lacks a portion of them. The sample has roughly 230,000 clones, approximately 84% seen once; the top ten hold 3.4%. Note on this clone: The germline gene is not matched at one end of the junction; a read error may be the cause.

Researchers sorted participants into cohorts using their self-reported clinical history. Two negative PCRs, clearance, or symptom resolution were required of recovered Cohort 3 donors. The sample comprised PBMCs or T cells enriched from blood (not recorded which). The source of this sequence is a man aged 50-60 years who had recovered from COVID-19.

As DNA, the CDR3 is TGTGCTAGCAGCCGGGGACTAGGGGGCACAGATACGCAGTATTTT. It translates to CASSRGLGGTDTQYF. The chain joins TRBV7-7 to TRBJ2-3, with TRBD2 identical over 8 bases. Germline values: CDR1 SSHAT, CDR2 FNYEAQ (reference sequence). The CDR3 sequence is 15 residues long.